This T cell receptor (beta chain) was retrieved from a study of vaccination and CD4 T cells after COVID-19. In the study overall: Each participant underwent a two-dose regimen of either the BNT162b2 or the mRNA-1273 vaccine.

Treatment in this sample: roughly 11-day PBMC culture with coronavirus spike peptide pools or control peptides (ViraFEST assay). Positive PCR dates spanned March to December 2020, predating US Alpha, Beta and Delta variants. Findings and caveats of the study: In convalescent patients, 304 of 307 vaccine-specific clones were mono-reactive for SARS-CoV-2 spike.

Trimming pared 1 base from V and 9 bases from J, leaving 13 bases between. The CDR3 contains 14 residues. The germline CDR1 and CDR2 sequences are MNHNS and SASEGT. As regards this clonotype: Its antigen is not known.

At the Johns Hopkins FTIC core, DNA taken from cultured CD4+ T cells was sequenced by way of the Oncomine TCR Beta short-read assay. The template was genomic DNA from cultured CD4+ T cells. TCRdb passed the PCR reads through MiXCR, listing each CDR3 protein once. The table lists 6,000 or so distinct CDR3 sequences, about 43% of them singletons. Sequenced: CD4+ T cells from blood, cultured in vitro. The origin of this receptor is a human donor who had recovered from COVID-19. The chain is built from TRBV6-1 and TRBJ1-5; a possible D gene is TRBD1 (5 bases). CDR3 sequence reads: CASSEEGDGRPQHF. The CDR3 bases are TGTGCCAGCAGTGAAGAAGGGGACGGTAGGCCCCAGCATTTT.